This TCR beta chain appears in the sequencing data of a study of shared clonotypes between healthy human individuals. Study overall: Those who served as donors were a couple of women and three men between the ages of 18 and 49.

The ends lost 0 bases at V and 9 bases at J; junction bases unmatched: 3. This CDR3 region has 14 residues. Germline loops: CDR1 MRHNA, CDR2 SNTAGT. Only in-frame clones appear in the TCRdb table, and some are missing; sequencing was by immunoSEQ multiplex PCR. This sample has hundreds of thousands of clones, with just over 95% found just once. Terminally differentiated effector memory CD45RA+ cells were excluded from the naive CD8 cells, which were CD45RO-negative and positively selected for CCR7. The genes are TRBV6-4 and TRBJ2-1, with TRBD2 matching 9 bases. The sequenced sample was naive CD8+ T cells sorted from blood. This TCR derives from a man aged 25-45 years in good health. The CDR3 DNA reads as TGTGCCAGCAGTGACTCGGGACTAGCTAGTGAGCAGTTCTTC. Its protein product is CASSDSGLASEQFF.